This TCR beta chain was identified in a study of blood T cell repertoires in COVID-19. Study in general: Both acute and convalescent COVID-19 samples were obtained from the United States, Italy and Spain. T cells, B-cell-depleted T cells, or PBMCs provided the cDNA or gDNA that served as material.

Authors' data handling: Counts of nucleated cells, estimated from reference gene primer amplification, were obtained. Here immunoSEQ multiplex PCR was the method, and the copy in TCRdb shows in-frame clones only, minus some. V, J and clone size derive from that table, while D and trimming were established from the DNA sequence. The sample records around 180,000 clones, approximately 83% being singletons. CDR3 length equals 15 residues. Germline V gene sequence: CDR1 MNHEY, CDR2 SMNVEV (reference sequence). Trimming removed 7 bases from V and 6 bases from J; junction bases left unmatched: 12. This sequence originates from a human donor with active or convalescent COVID-19. The donor label of this sample is uncertain. The rearrangement links TRBV27 to TRBJ2-1, with TRBD1 matching 7 bases. Sequencing was carried out using peripheral blood. The chain's CDR3 is CASNQIRDSRNEQFF. The CDR3 nucleotides read TGTGCCAGCAATCAAATCCGGGACAGTCGCAATGAGCAGTTCTTC.